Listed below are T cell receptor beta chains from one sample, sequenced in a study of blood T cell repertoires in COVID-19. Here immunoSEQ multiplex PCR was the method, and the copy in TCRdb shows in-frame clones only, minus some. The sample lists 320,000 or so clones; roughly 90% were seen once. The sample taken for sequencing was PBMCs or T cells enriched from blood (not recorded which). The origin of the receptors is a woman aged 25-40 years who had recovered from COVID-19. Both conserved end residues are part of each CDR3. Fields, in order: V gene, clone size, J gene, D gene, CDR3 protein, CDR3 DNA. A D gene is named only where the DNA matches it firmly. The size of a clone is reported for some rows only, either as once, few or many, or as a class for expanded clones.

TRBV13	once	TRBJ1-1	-	CASSLEGWNTEAFF	TGTGCCAGCAGCTTAGAGGGGTGGAACACTGAAGCTTTCTTT
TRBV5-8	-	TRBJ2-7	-	CASSFGRGAYYEQYF	TGTGCCAGCAGCTTTGGGAGGGGGGCCTACTACGAGCAGTACTTC
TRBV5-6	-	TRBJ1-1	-	CASSLEPGGEAFF	TGTGCCAGCAGCTTGGAGCCGGGGGGTGAAGCTTTCTTT
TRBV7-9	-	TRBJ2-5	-	CASSPASAQYF	TGTGCCAGCAGCCCCGCGTCGGCCCAGTACTTC
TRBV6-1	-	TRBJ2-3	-	CASSDQTTSTDTQYF	TGTGCCAGCAGTGACCAGACGACTAGCACAGATACGCAGTATTTT
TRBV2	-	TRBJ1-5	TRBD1	CASLRQGDSNQPQHF	TGTGCCAGCCTCCGTCAGGGGGATAGCAATCAGCCCCAGCATTTT
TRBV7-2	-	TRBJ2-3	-	CASSLGVTKREDTQYF	TGTGCCAGCAGCTTAGGGGTCACTAAGAGGGAAGATACGCAGTATTTT
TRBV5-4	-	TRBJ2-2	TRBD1	CASSLVTGRPNTGELFF	TGTGCCAGCAGCTTGGTGACAGGGCGACCAAACACCGGGGAGCTGTTTTTT
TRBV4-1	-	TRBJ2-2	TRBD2	CASSQEGGITGELFF	TGCGCCAGCAGCCAAGAGGGGGGGATTACCGGGGAGCTGTTTTTT
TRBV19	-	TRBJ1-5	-	CASRPTGGRHLNQPQHF	TGTGCCAGTAGACCGACCGGGGGGCGGCACTTAAATCAGCCCCAGCATTTT
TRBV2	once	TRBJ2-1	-	CASSVLAGSYNEQFF	TGTGCCAGCAGTGTCTTGGCGGGATCCTACAATGAGCAGTTCTTC
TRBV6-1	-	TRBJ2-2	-	CASSEGHGTSGELFF	TGTGCCAGCAGTGAGGGCCATGGAACCAGCGGGGAGCTGTTTTTT
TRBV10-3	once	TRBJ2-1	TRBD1	CATADPDRGGNEQFF	TGTGCCACTGCCGATCCGGACAGGGGTGGAAATGAGCAGTTCTTC
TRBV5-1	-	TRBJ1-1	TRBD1	CASSTGTANTEAFF	TGCGCCAGCAGCACCGGGACAGCCAACACTGAAGCTTTCTTT
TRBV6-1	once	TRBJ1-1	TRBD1	CASSEAEGQGHTEAFF	TGTGCCAGCAGTGAAGCTGAGGGACAGGGGCACACTGAAGCTTTCTTT
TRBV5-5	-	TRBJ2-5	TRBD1	CASSSTGAAETQYF	TGTGCCAGCAGCTCCACAGGGGCGGCAGAGACCCAGTACTTC
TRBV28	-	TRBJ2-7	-	CASSLGWGVEQYF	TGTGCCAGCAGTTTAGGGTGGGGGGTCGAGCAGTACTTC
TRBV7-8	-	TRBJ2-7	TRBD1	CASSLRTGVNEQYF	TGTGCCAGCAGCCTCCGGACAGGGGTCAACGAGCAGTACTTC
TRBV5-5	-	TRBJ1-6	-	CASSLREVRTSPLHF	TGTGCCAGCAGCTTGCGGGAGGTCCGAACCTCACCCCTCCACTTT
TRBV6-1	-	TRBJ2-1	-	CASSEPGSEQFF	TGTGCCAGCAGTGAACCGGGTTCTGAGCAGTTCTTC
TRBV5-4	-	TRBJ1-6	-	CASSLASRGIRSPLHF	TGTGCCAGCAGTCTGGCGAGTCGGGGAATTCGGTCACCCCTCCACTTT
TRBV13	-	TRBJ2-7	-	CASSNRGRNYEQYF	TGTGCCAGCAGCAATAGGGGAAGAAACTACGAGCAGTACTTC
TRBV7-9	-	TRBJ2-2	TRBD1	CASSSRDSLTGELFF	TGTGCCAGCAGCTCCCGGGACAGTTTAACCGGGGAGCTGTTTTTT
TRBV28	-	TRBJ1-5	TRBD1	CASWTGEGIDQPQHF	TGTGCCAGCTGGACAGGGGAAGGGATAGATCAGCCCCAGCATTTT
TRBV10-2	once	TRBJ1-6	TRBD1	CASSEGGQNYNSPLHF	TGCGCCAGCAGTGAGGGGGGACAGAACTATAATTCACCCCTCCACTTT
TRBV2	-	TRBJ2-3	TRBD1	CASSDGGTGGDTQYF	TGTGCCAGCAGTGATGGAGGGACAGGGGGAGATACGCAGTATTTT
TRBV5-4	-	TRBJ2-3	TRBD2	CASSLAGGGSDTQYF	TGTGCCAGCAGCTTGGCCGGGGGGGGTTCAGATACGCAGTATTTT
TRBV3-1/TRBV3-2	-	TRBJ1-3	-	CASSQDLGNTIYF	TGTGCCAGCAGCCAAGATCTTGGAAACACCATATATTTT
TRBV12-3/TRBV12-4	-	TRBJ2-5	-	CASRLDNWETQYF	TGTGCCAGCAGACTGGACAATTGGGAGACCCAGTACTTC
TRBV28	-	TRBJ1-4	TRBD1	CASSFPGQSEKLFF	TGTGCCAGCAGTTTCCCGGGACAGTCTGAAAAACTGTTTTTT
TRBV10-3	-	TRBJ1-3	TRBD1	CAISWDRGTGNTIYF	TGTGCCATCAGTTGGGACAGGGGAACTGGAAACACCATATATTTT
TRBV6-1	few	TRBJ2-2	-	CASSELMRGRNTGELFF	TGTGCCAGCAGTGAACTAATGCGGGGCAGAAACACCGGGGAGCTGTTTTTT
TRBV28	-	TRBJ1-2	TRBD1	CASSPPLTGGYGYTF	TGTGCCAGCAGTCCTCCATTGACAGGGGGCTATGGCTACACCTTC
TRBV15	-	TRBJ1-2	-	CATSRDGAGRGYTF	TGTGCCACCAGCAGAGATGGGGCCGGTCGAGGCTACACCTTC
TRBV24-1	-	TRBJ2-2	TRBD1	CATSDSSWDRENTGELFF	TGTGCCACCAGTGATTCGAGTTGGGACAGGGAAAACACCGGGGAGCTGTTTTTT
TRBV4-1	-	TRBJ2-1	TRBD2	CASSPIKLAGDSSYNEQFF	TGCGCCAGCAGCCCAATAAAGCTAGCGGGGGACAGCTCCTACAATGAGCAGTTCTTC